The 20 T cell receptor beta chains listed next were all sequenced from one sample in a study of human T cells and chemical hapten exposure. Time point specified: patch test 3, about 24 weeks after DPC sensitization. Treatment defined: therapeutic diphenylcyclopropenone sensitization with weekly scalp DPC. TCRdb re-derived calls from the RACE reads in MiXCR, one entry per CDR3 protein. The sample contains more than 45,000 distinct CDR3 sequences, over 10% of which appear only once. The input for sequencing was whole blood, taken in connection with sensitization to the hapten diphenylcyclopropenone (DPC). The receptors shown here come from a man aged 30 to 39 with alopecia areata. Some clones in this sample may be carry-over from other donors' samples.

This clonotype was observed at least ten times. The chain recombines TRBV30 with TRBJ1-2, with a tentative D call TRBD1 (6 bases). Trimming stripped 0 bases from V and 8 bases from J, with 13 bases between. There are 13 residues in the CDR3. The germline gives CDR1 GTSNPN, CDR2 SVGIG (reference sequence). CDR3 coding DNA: TGTGCCTGGAGTGTACTGGGGACAAGCGGCTACACCTTC. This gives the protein CAWSVLGTSGYTF.

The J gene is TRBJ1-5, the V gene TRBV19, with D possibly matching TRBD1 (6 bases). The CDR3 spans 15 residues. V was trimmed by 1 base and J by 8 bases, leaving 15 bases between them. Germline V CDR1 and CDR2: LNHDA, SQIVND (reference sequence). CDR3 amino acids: CASSIGGAPVKPQHF. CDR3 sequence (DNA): TGTGCCAGTAGTATAGGGGGGGCCCCCGTAAAGCCCCAGCATTTT. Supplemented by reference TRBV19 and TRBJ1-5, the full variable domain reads DGGITQSPKYLFRKEGQNVTLSCEQNLNHDAMYWYRQDPGQGLRLIYYSQIVNDFQKGDIAEGYSVSREKKESFPLTVTSAQKNPTAFYLCASSIGGAPVKPQHFGDGTRLSIL.

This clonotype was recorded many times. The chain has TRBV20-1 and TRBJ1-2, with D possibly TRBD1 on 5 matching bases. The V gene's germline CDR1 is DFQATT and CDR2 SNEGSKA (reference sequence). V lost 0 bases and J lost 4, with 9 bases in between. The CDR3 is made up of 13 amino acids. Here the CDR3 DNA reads TGCAGTGCTAGAGAACCAGGGTCCTATGGCTACACCTTC. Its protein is CSAREPGSYGYTF.

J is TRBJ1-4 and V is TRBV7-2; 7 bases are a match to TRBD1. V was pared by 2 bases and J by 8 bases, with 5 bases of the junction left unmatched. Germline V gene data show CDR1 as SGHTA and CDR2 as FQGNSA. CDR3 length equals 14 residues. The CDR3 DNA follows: TGTGCCAGCAGCTTAAGACAGGGCGGGGAAAAACTGTTTTTT. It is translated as CASSLRQGGEKLFF.

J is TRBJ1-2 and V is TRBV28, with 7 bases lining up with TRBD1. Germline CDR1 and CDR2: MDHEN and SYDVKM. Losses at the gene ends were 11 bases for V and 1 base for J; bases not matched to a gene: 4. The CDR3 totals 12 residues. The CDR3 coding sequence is TGTGCCGGGGGACAGCGTAACTATGGCTACACCTTC. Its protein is CAGGQRNYGYTF.

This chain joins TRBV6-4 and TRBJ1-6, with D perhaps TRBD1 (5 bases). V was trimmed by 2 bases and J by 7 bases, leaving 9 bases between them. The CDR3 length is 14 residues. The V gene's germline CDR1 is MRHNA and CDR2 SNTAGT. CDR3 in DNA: TGTGCCAGCAGTGACGAGGGGCCGAATTCACCCCTCCACTTT. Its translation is CASSDEGPNSPLHF.

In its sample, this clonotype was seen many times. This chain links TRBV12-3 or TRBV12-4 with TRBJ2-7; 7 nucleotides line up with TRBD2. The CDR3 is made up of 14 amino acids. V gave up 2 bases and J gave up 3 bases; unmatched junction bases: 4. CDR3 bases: TGTGCCAGCAGTTTAAATGGCGGGGGCTACGAGCAGTACTTC. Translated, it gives CASSLNGGGYEQYF.

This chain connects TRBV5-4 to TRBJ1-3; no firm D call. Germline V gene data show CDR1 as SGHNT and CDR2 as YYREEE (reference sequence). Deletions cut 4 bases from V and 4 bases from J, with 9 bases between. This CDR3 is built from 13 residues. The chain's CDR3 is CASSPDTGNTIYF. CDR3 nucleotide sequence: TGTGCCAGCAGCCCGGATACAGGAAACACCATATATTTT.

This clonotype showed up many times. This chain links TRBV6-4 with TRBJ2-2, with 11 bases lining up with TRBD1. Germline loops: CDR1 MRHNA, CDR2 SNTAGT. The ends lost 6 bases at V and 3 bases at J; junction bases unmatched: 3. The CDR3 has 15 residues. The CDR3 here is CASRGQGGDTGELFF. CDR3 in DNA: TGTGCCAGCAGGGGACAGGGGGGAGACACCGGGGAGCTGTTTTTT.

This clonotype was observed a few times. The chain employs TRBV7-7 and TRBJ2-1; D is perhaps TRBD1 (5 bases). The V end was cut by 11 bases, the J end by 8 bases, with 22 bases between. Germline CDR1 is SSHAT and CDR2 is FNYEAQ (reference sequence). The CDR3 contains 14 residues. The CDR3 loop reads CALRGTGPFDEQFF. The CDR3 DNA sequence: TGTGCCCTCCGAGGTACAGGCCCTTTCGATGAGCAGTTCTTC.

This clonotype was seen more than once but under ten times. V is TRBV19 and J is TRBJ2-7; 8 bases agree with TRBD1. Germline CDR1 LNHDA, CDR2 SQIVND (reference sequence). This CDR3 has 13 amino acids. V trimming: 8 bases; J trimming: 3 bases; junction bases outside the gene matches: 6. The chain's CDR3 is CASGWTGSYEQYF. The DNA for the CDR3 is TGTGCCAGTGGCTGGACAGGGAGCTACGAGCAGTACTTC.

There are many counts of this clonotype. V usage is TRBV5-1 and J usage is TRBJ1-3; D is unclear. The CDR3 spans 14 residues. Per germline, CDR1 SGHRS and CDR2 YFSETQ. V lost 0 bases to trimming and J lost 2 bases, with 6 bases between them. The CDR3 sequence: CASSLGSPGNTIYF. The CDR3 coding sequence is TGCGCCAGCAGCTTGGGATCGCCTGGAAACACCATATATTTT.

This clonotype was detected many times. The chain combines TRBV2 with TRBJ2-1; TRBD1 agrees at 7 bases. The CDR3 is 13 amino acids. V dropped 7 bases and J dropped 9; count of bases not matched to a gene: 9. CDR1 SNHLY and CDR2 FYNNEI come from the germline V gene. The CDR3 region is CASNLLGGSEQFF. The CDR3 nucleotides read TGTGCCAGCAATCTCCTAGGGGGCAGTGAGCAGTTCTTC.

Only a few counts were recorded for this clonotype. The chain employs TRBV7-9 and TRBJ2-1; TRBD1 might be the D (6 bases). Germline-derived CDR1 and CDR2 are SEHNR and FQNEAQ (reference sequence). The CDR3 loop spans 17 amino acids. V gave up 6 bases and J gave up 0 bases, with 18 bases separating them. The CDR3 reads CASRVLDSPFSYNEQFF. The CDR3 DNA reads TGTGCCAGCAGGGTATTGGACAGCCCGTTCTCCTACAATGAGCAGTTCTTC.

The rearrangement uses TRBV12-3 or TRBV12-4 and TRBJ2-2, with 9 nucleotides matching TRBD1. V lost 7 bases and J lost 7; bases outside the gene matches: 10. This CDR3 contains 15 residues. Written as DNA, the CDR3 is TGTGCCAGCATCCGTCCCGGGACAGGGAACGGGGAGCTGTTTTTT. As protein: CASIRPGTGNGELFF.

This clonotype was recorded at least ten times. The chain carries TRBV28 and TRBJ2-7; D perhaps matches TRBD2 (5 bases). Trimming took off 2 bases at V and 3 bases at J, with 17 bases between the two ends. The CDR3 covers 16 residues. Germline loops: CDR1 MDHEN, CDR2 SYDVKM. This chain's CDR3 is CASSLGGITPSYEQYF. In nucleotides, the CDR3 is TGTGCCAGCAGTTTAGGAGGCATCACCCCTAGCTACGAGCAGTACTTC.

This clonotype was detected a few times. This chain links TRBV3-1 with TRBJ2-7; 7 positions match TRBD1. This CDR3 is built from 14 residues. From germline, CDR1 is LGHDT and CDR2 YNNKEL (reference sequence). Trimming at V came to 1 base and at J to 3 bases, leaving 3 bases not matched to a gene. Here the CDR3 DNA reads TGTGCCAGCAGCCAAGCACACAGGGGCTACGAGCAGTACTTC. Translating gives CASSQAHRGYEQYF.

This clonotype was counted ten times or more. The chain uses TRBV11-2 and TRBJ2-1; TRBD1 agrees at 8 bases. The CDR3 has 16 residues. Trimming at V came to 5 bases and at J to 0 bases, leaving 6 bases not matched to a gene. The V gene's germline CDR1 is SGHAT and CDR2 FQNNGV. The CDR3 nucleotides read TGTGCCAGCAGCCCCGGGACAGGTCGCTCCTACAATGAGCAGTTCTTC. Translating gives CASSPGTGRSYNEQFF.

Here the CDR3 DNA reads TGCAGTGCTAGCGGGGGGAGGGATACGCAGTATTTT. It translates to CSASGGRDTQYF. J is TRBJ2-3 and V is TRBV20-1; 7 bases are shared with TRBD2. Germline CDR1 DFQATT, CDR2 SNEGSKA (reference sequence). J gave up 6 bases and V 3 bases, and 3 bases lay outside the gene matches. The CDR3 extends over 12 amino acids.

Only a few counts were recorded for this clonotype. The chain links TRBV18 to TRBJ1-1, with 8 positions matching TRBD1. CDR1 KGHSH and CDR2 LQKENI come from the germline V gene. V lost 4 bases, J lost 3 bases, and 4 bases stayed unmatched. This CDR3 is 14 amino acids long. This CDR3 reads CASSLGQGYTEAFF. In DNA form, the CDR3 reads TGTGCCAGCTCACTCGGACAGGGTTACACTGAAGCTTTCTTT. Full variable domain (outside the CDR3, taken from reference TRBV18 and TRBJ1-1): NAGVMQNPRHLVRRRGQEARLRCSPMKGHSHVYWYRQLPEEGLKFMVYLQKENIIDESGMPKERFSAEFPKEGPSILRIQQVVRGDSAAYFCASSLGQGYTEAFFGQGTRLTVV.